This TCR beta chain is drawn from a study of CD8 T cells in ankylosing spondylitis. Regarding the study as a whole: Before this, some motif variants had been reported in reactive arthritis synovial fluid and blood. Seemingly distinctive of ankylosing spondylitis blood was a TCR beta motif formed by eight highly homologous variants.

This CDR3 comprises 12 residues. CDR1 is SEHNR, CDR2 FQNEAQ, per germline (reference sequence). V was trimmed by 4 bases and J by 3 bases, leaving 4 bases between them. TCRdb independently ran MiXCR on the 5' RACE reads; one entry per CDR3 protein. The table shows 55,000 or so distinct CDR3 sequences, with about 7.8% occurring only once. This clonotype was counted between two and nine times. No antigen is known for it. The sample comprised blood, either unsorted or a sorted T cell fraction (not recorded which). The receptor's source is a female donor with ankylosing spondylitis or in good health (not recorded which). The chain employs TRBV7-9 and TRBJ2-1; D gene ambiguous. The CDR3 coding sequence is TGTGCCAGCAGCTGGGACTACAATGAGCAGTTCTTC. Protein: CASSWDYNEQFF.